This entry lists 6 T cell receptor beta chains sequenced from one sample in a study of CD8 T cells in Susac syndrome. RNA in amounts of roughly 0.5 to 1 ug was reverse transcribed with random hexamers. TCRdb analysed the immunoSEQ multiplex PCR reads with MiXCR anew, one entry per CDR3 protein. The table records 210,000 or so distinct CDR3 sequences, about 90% of them present only once. The sequenced material came from CD8+ T cells from PBMCs. The receptors shown here come from a human donor with multiple sclerosis.

The CDR3: CASSSTLGQKNTGELFF. The CDR3 nucleotides read TGTGCCAGCAGCTCTACTCTGGGACAGAAAAACACCGGGGAGCTGTTTTTT. The chain carries TRBV7-9 and TRBJ2-2; 7 positions match TRBD1. V was clipped by 4 bases and J by 2 bases; unmatched bases: 10. CDR1 SEHNR and CDR2 FQNEAQ come from the germline V gene (reference sequence). There are 17 residues in the CDR3.

J is TRBJ2-7 and V is TRBV10-3; the match to TRBD2 covers 13 bases. V gave up 2 bases and J gave up 2 bases; unmatched junction bases: 3. CDR3 length: 16 amino acids. CDR1 is ENHRY, CDR2 SYGVKD, per germline. The CDR3 loop reads CAISEALAGGTYEQYF. For the CDR3, the DNA is TGTGCCATCAGTGAGGCACTAGCGGGAGGGACCTACGAGCAGTACTTC.

This chain links TRBV4-2 with TRBJ1-2, with D possibly matching TRBD1 (5 bases). The CDR3 has 16 amino acids. Per the germline V gene, CDR1 is LGHNA and CDR2 is YNFKEQ. The V end lost 1 base, the J end lost 2 bases, and 14 bases lay between the germline ends. CDR3 sequence reads: CASSQVTGTVNYGYTF. CDR3 nucleotides: TGTGCCAGCAGCCAAGTCACGGGGACGGTGAACTATGGCTACACCTTC.

The chain links TRBV24-1 to TRBJ2-4, with TRBD1 identical over 11 bases. Trimming took 9 bases from V and 6 from J; bases not matched to a gene: 9. CDR3 length: 15 residues. Looked up from germline, CDR1 is KGHDR and CDR2 is SFDVKD. In nucleotides, the CDR3 is TGTGCCACCCCCGTCCGGGACAGGGGGAGAAACATTCAGTACTTC. Translating it yields CATPVRDRGRNIQYF.

The gene calls are TRBV4-1 and TRBJ2-1; 13 nucleotides agree with TRBD2. Unmatched junction bases numbered 14, after V lost 4 bases and J lost 8 bases. This CDR3 is 18 amino acids long. Germline lookup yields CDR1 MGHRA and CDR2 YSYEKL. Written as DNA, the CDR3 is TGCGCCAGCAGCCTAAGGGGGACTAGCGGGACGGTCTTGGATGAGCAGTTCTTC. Its protein is CASSLRGTSGTVLDEQFF.

V gene TRBV30 combines with J gene TRBJ1-4; D is possibly TRBD1 (5 bases). The CDR3 contains 15 residues. Germline V gene data show CDR1 as GTSNPN and CDR2 as SVGIG (reference sequence). With 3 bases removed from V and 5 bases from J, the gap between germline ends came to 16 bases. The DNA for the CDR3 is TGTGCCTGGAGCCTTACCGGGGCAGCGAATGAAAAACTGTTTTTT. It is translated as CAWSLTGAANEKLFF.